The sequence of this TCR beta chain was determined in a study of blood T cell repertoires in COVID-19. Whole-study context: COVID-19 samples, acute and convalescent, were from the United States, Italy and Spain. PBMCs, B-cell-depleted T cells, or T cells were the source of the cDNA or gDNA that made up the material.

Methods used by the authors: Reference gene primer amplification gave nucleated cell count estimates. The protocol was immunoSEQ multiplex PCR, while the TCRdb copy is restricted to in-frame clones and leaves out a portion. The V and J calls and clone size are taken from that table; D and trimming were inferred from the DNA. Among 100,000 or so clones listed, 81% were seen once. V lost 0 bases, J lost 3 bases, and 4 bases stayed unmatched. The CDR3 spans 16 residues. Germline V gene data show CDR1 as KGHSH and CDR2 as LQKENI. This receptor was obtained from a human donor in a cohort sampled during active COVID-19. This rearrangement joins TRBV18 to TRBJ2-4; TRBD2 aligns across 8 bases. Source material: peripheral blood. The CDR3 is CASSPPFAGGKNIQYF. DNA for the CDR3: TGTGCCAGCTCACCACCGTTCGCGGGGGGCAAAAACATTCAGTACTTC.